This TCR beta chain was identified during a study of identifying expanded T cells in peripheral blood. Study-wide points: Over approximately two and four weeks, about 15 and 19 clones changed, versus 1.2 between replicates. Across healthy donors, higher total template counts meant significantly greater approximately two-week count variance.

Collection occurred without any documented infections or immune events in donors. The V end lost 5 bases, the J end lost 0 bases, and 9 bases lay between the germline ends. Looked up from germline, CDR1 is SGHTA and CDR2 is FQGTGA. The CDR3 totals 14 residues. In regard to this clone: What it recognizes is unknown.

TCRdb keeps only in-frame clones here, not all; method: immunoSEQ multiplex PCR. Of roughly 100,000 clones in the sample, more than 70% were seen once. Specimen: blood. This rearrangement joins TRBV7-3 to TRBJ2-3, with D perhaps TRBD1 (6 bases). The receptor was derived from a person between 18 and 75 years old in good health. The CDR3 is CASSVGGSTDTQYF. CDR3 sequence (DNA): TGTGCCAGCAGCGTAGGGGGTAGCACAGATACGCAGTATTTT.